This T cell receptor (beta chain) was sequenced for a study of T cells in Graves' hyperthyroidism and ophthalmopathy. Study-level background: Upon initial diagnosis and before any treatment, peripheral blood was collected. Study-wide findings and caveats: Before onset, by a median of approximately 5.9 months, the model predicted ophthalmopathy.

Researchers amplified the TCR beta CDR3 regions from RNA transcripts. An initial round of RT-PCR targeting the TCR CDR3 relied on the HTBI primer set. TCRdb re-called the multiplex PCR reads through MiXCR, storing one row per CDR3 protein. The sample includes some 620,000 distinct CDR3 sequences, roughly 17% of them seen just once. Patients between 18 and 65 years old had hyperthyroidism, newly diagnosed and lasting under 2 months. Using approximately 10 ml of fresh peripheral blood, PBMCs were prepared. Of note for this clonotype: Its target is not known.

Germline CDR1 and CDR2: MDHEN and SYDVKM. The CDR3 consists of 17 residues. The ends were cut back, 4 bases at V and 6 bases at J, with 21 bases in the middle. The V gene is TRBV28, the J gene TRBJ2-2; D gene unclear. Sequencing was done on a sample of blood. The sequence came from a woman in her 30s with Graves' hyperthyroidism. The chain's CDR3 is CASSSIKGLGEAGELFF. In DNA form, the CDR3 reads TGTGCCAGCAGTTCGATCAAAGGCCTTGGAGAAGCCGGGGAGCTGTTTTTT.